This TCR beta chain was recovered during a study of blood T cell repertoires in COVID-19. In germline, CDR1 is WNHNN, CDR2 SYGVQD (reference sequence). CDR3 length: 14 residues. V gave up 2 bases and J gave up 6 bases, with 8 bases separating them. In the original processing: Estimation of nucleated cell counts was performed using reference gene primer amplification. The data were produced by immunoSEQ multiplex PCR, yet TCRdb's version contains in-frame clones alone and is incomplete. The DNA gave D and trimming, while V, J and clone size come from that table. There are about 51,000 clones in the sample; about 86% occur only once, and 4% to 5% lies in the top ten.

Sequencing was carried out using peripheral blood. The rearrangement joins TRBV10-1 to TRBJ1-6; no definite D call. The clonotype was recovered from an elderly man with active COVID-19. The CDR3: CASSEAGFNSPLHF. The DNA of the CDR3 is TGCGCCAGCAGTGAGGCGGGTTTTAATTCACCCCTCCACTTT.